Shown below are 31 T cell receptor beta chains from a single sample sequenced in a study of cytotoxic CD8 clonotypes in ibrutinib-treated CLL (TCRdb year 2021). According to the study, the label for this sample's time point signals: approximately 11 months on ibrutinib. Library method: the immunoSEQ multiplex PCR assay. Entries here come from immuneACCESS through TCRdb and include only in-frame sequences with V and J called. Some clones fail to appear in such tables; in the studies checked, an unresolved V gene covers under half of the shortfall, and the cause of the remainder is unknown. Recorded for this sample are about 160,000 clones; 81% of them occurred a single time. About 1.9% of the sample comes from the top ten. The source was PBMCs, collected after 12 months of ibrutinib treatment. The receptors were sampled from a human donor with chronic lymphocytic leukemia.

On this clone itself: An end of the junction differs from the germline gene, which may be a read error. V is TRBV18 and J is TRBJ1-3; D gene uncertain. This CDR3 region has 16 residues. Germline values: CDR1 KGHSH, CDR2 LQKENI. The chain's CDR3 is CASAGIFGLAGSTIYF. DNA for the CDR3: TGTGCCAGCGCGGGCATCTTTGGCCTCGCCGGAAGCACCATATATTTT.

This clone was detected a few times. V gene TRBV10-3 combines with J gene TRBJ1-6; 7 bases line up with TRBD1. In germline, CDR1 is ENHRY, CDR2 SYGVKD. V was clipped by 10 bases and J by 7 bases; unmatched bases: 13. The CDR3 spans 15 residues. The CDR3 is CATRKQTGQNSPLHF. CDR3 nucleotide sequence: TGTGCCACCAGAAAACAGACGGGACAGAATTCACCCCTCCACTTT.

V usage is TRBV4-1 and J usage is TRBJ2-7; 9 bases are shared with TRBD1. The CDR3 has 16 residues. With 2 bases clipped from V and 3 bases from J, the junction kept 8 bases outside the gene matches. Germline V gene lookup returns CDR1 MGHRA and CDR2 YSYEKL. The CDR3, as DNA: TGCGCCAGCAGCCAACCTCACAGGGGGCTCAACTACGAGCAGTACTTC. Translating it yields CASSQPHRGLNYEQYF.

The chain combines TRBV6-5 with TRBJ2-1; D not certain. This CDR3 spans 11 amino acids. V dropped 5 bases and J dropped 16 bases, with 15 bases sitting between them. The germline gives CDR1 MNHEY, CDR2 SVGAGI. The CDR3 is CASSTAETGFF. The CDR3 DNA reads as TGTGCCAGCAGTACGGCCGAAACCGGATTCTTC.

The DNA for the CDR3 is TGTGCCAGCAGATCGGACCTCTTGGAAAAACTGTTTTTT. This translates into CASRSDLLEKLFF. J is TRBJ1-4 and V is TRBV6-1; D is unresolved. V lost 6 bases, J lost 8 bases, and 13 bases lay in between. CDR3 length: 13 amino acids. From germline, CDR1 is MNHNS and CDR2 SASEGT.

This clone was observed a few times. Other DNA sequences in the same sample also yield this CDR3. J is TRBJ2-7 and V is TRBV5-1, with 7 bases lining up with TRBD1. This CDR3 contains 16 residues. Germline loops: CDR1 SGHRS, CDR2 YFSETQ. V trimming: 0 bases; J trimming: 0 bases; junction bases outside the gene matches: 6. CDR3: CASSLATGAYSYEQYF. The CDR3 DNA reads as TGCGCCAGCAGCTTGGCTACAGGGGCATACTCCTACGAGCAGTACTTC.

About this clone itself: Other DNA sequences in the same sample also yield this CDR3. The rearrangement joins TRBV27 to TRBJ2-7; possibly TRBD2 for D (6 bases). The CDR3 loop spans 13 amino acids. Looked up from germline, CDR1 is MNHEY and CDR2 is SMNVEV (reference sequence). V lost 2 bases to trimming and J lost 4 bases, with 9 bases between them. The CDR3 DNA reads TGTGCCAGCAGTTTAGGGGGGTCTTACGAGCAGTACTTC. Amino acids: CASSLGGSYEQYF.

V gene TRBV2 combines with J gene TRBJ1-5, with D unresolved. Germline V CDR1 and CDR2: SNHLY, FYNNEI. This CDR3 is 14 amino acids long. Trimming removed 9 bases from V and 3 bases from J, with 15 bases in between. Here the CDR3 reads CASENGPPNQPQHF. Written as DNA, the CDR3 is TGTGCCAGTGAGAACGGGCCACCCAATCAGCCCCAGCATTTT.

The chain links TRBV7-2 to TRBJ2-5; D is unresolved. The CDR3 sequence is 12 residues long. V lost 7 bases to trimming and J lost 5 bases, with 11 bases between them. From germline, CDR1 is SGHTA and CDR2 FQGNSA. Here the CDR3 DNA reads TGTGCCAGCACCTCTGGGCGGGAGACCCAGTACTTC. It yields the protein CASTSGRETQYF.

This clone came up a few times. This chain links TRBV9 with TRBJ1-2; D not resolved. The CDR3 is 13 amino acids. Germline CDR1 SGDLS, CDR2 YYNGEE. Between the trimmed V and J ends, which lost 0 bases and 7 bases, there was a span of 10 bases. CDR3 nucleotide sequence: TGTGCCAGCAGCGTAGATAGCAGGTCTGGCTACACCTTC. Translating it yields CASSVDSRSGYTF.

This chain connects TRBV30 to TRBJ2-5; D tentatively reads TRBD1 or TRBD2 (5 bases each). CDR1 and CDR2 from the germline V gene are GTSNPN and SVGIG (reference sequence). The CDR3 contains 16 residues. V was trimmed by 4 bases and J by 0 bases, leaving 18 bases between them. The CDR3 loop reads CAWNHTWGMYQETQYF. CDR3 DNA sequence: TGTGCCTGGAACCATACCTGGGGGATGTACCAAGAGACCCAGTACTTC.

V gene TRBV5-5 combines with J gene TRBJ1-1; D unresolved. CDR3 length: 15 residues. From germline, CDR1 is SGHKS and CDR2 YYEKEE (reference sequence). Trimming removed 5 bases from V and 3 bases from J, with 17 bases in between. Here the CDR3 reads CASSSPSQVDTEAFF. CDR3 bases: TGTGCCAGCAGTTCCCCTTCCCAGGTCGACACTGAAGCTTTCTTT.

CDR3 DNA: TGCAGTGTGGGGCAGAATGAGCAGTTCTTC. Translating it yields CSVGQNEQFF. The chain combines TRBV20-1 with TRBJ2-1, with a weak D call TRBD1 (5 bases). This CDR3 comprises 10 residues. Germline CDR1 and CDR2: DFQATT and SNEGSKA (reference sequence). The ends were cut back, 7 bases at V and 7 bases at J, with 8 bases in the middle.

The chain links TRBV5-1 to TRBJ2-3; TRBD2 aligns across 12 bases. Germline V CDR1 and CDR2: SGHRS, YFSETQ. Trimming at V came to 4 bases and at J to 6 bases, leaving 6 bases not matched to a gene. CDR3 length: 15 residues. CDR3 amino acids: CASSDPSGRGDTQYF. CDR3 bases: TGCGCCAGCAGCGACCCTAGCGGGAGGGGGGATACGCAGTATTTT.

This clone was found a few times. The genes are TRBV11-2 and TRBJ2-1; 11 bases match TRBD2. Germline assignment: CDR1 SGHAT and CDR2 FQNNGV. V was pared by 5 bases and J by 14 bases, with 8 bases of the junction left unmatched. This CDR3 has 13 residues. The CDR3, as DNA: TGTGCCAGCAGCCCCCGTTTTAGCGGGGGGGAGTTCTTC. Translation gives CASSPRFSGGEFF.

The chain links TRBV5-4 to TRBJ2-3; a weak D match, TRBD2 (6 bases). CDR1 is SGHNT and CDR2 is YYREEE in the germline V gene (reference sequence). The CDR3 loop spans 15 amino acids. The germline V and J ends were trimmed by 3 bases and 1 base, with 12 bases remaining between them. The CDR3 DNA reads as TGTGCCAGCAGCTCGGAACAGCGGGGCACAGATACGCAGTATTTT. Its protein is CASSSEQRGTDTQYF.

This sequence joins TRBV28 and TRBJ1-2; a weak D match, TRBD1 (5 bases). V was shortened by 6 bases and J by 4 bases, with 18 bases between the two germline ends. This CDR3 has 15 residues. Germline CDR1 MDHEN, CDR2 SYDVKM. CDR3 nucleotide sequence: TGTGCCAGCAGCTCCGGGGCAGGTGAAAGCTATGGCTACACCTTC. Amino acids: CASSSGAGESYGYTF.

The chain carries TRBV30 and TRBJ2-5; TRBD2 matches 10 bases. Trimming removed 2 bases from V and 9 bases from J; junction bases left unmatched: 15. CDR1 and CDR2 from the germline V gene are GTSNPN and SVGIG (reference sequence). CDR3 size: 16 residues. CDR3 coding DNA: TGTGCCTGGAGTCCCTCCCGGACTAGCGGCCTTGGGGCCCAGTACTTC. Its translation: CAWSPSRTSGLGAQYF.

The V gene is TRBV28, the J gene TRBJ2-7; 10 bases fit TRBD1. The CDR3 covers 17 residues. The junction had 11 bases not matched to a gene; V was cut back by 4 bases and J by 2 bases. CDR1 MDHEN and CDR2 SYDVKM come from the germline V gene. This CDR3 reads CASSSRPGQGRPYEQYF. CDR3 DNA sequence: TGTGCCAGCAGTTCCCGACCGGGACAGGGGCGCCCCTACGAGCAGTACTTC. The entire variable domain, with the rest obtained from reference TRBV28 and TRBJ2-7, is as follows: DVKVTQSSRYLVKRTGEKVFLECVQDMDHENMFWYRQDPGLGLRLIYFSYDVKMKEKGDIPEGYSVSREKKERFSLILESASTNQTSMYLCASSSRPGQGRPYEQYFGPGTRLTVT.

The V and J genes are TRBV4-2 and TRBJ2-7; D may be TRBD1 (7 bases). Trimming removed 3 bases from V and 7 bases from J, with 19 bases in between. This CDR3 has 15 residues. The V gene's germline CDR1 is LGHNA and CDR2 YNFKEQ. The CDR3 sequence: CASSQRRGRPEEQYF. The CDR3 DNA reads TGTGCCAGCAGCCAGCGGAGGGGGCGGCCTGAGGAGCAGTACTTC.

This chain joins TRBV6-5 and TRBJ1-1; tentative D call: TRBD1 (5 bases). Between the trimmed V and J ends, which lost 6 bases and 1 base, there was a span of 9 bases. Germline lookup yields CDR1 MNHEY and CDR2 SVGAGI. The CDR3 extends over 13 amino acids. The CDR3 protein is CASSQGKNTEAFF. For the CDR3, the DNA is TGTGCCAGCAGCCAGGGTAAGAACACTGAAGCTTTCTTT.

This clone was observed once. V usage is TRBV5-1 and J usage is TRBJ1-1; tentatively, D is TRBD1 (6 bases). Germline assignment: CDR1 SGHRS and CDR2 YFSETQ. Trimming removed 4 bases at V and 1 base at J, with 11 bases between. The CDR3 loop spans 14 amino acids. The CDR3 here is CASSPGGRNTEAFF. CDR3 bases: TGCGCCAGCAGCCCGGGGGGCCGGAACACTGAAGCTTTCTTT.

The chain uses TRBV10-3 and TRBJ2-3, with 11 bases that match TRBD2. The CDR3 runs 17 residues. Trimming cost V 11 bases and J 1 base; bases outside gene matches: 14. Germline lookup yields CDR1 ENHRY and CDR2 SYGVKD. CDR3 bases: TGTGCCGCCTCCGGGACTAGCGGTTCGTCTGGCACAGATACGCAGTATTTT. Translation gives CAASGTSGSSGTDTQYF.

The J gene is TRBJ1-3, the V gene TRBV5-1, with D tentatively TRBD1 (5 bases). CDR1 is SGHRS and CDR2 is YFSETQ in the germline V gene. The CDR3 spans 16 residues. Trimming left V 1 base short and J 0 bases short, with 11 bases between. The CDR3 loop is CASSLQGRGSGNTIYF. The CDR3 nucleotides are TGCGCCAGCAGCTTGCAGGGAAGGGGCTCTGGAAACACCATATATTTT.

This clone was picked up one time. The V gene is TRBV7-9, the J gene TRBJ1-5, with 7 positions matching TRBD1. Germline CDR1 SEHNR, CDR2 FQNEAQ (reference sequence). The CDR3 is 15 amino acids. The trim removed 4 bases at V and 5 bases at J, leaving 8 bases unmatched. CDR3 bases: TGTGCCAGCAGCTCCTCGACAGGGCGGGATCAGCCCCAGCATTTT. This gives the protein CASSSSTGRDQPQHF. Based on the CDR3 plus reference TRBV7-9 and TRBJ1-5, the full variable domain is DTGVSQNPRHKITKRGQNVTFRCDPISEHNRLYWYRQTLGQGPEFLTYFQNEAQLEKSRLLSDRFSAERPKGSFSTLEIQRTEQGDSAMYLCASSSSTGRDQPQHFGDGTRLSIL.

The chain combines TRBV28 with TRBJ2-1; 8 bases align to TRBD2. The CDR3 sequence is 18 residues long. Trimming removed 4 bases from V and 3 bases from J; junction bases left unmatched: 14. Per germline, CDR1 MDHEN and CDR2 SYDVKM. The CDR3 DNA follows: TGTGCCAGCAGTTCTGGTCGTCGCGGGAGGCTTCGCTACAATGAGCAGTTCTTC. This encodes CASSSGRRGRLRYNEQFF. The full variable domain, completed using reference TRBV28 and TRBJ2-1, is DVKVTQSSRYLVKRTGEKVFLECVQDMDHENMFWYRQDPGLGLRLIYFSYDVKMKEKGDIPEGYSVSREKKERFSLILESASTNQTSMYLCASSSGRRGRLRYNEQFFGPGTRLTVL.

This clone appeared a single time. The chain joins TRBV6-5 to TRBJ2-2; unclear D gene. V was shortened by 7 bases and J by 2 bases, with 11 bases between the two germline ends. Per germline, CDR1 MNHEY and CDR2 SVGAGI. The CDR3 is 14 residues long. CDR3: CASTPGTNTGELFF. The CDR3 bases are TGTGCCAGCACTCCCGGTACCAACACCGGGGAGCTGTTTTTT.

This rearrangement joins TRBV5-1 to TRBJ2-3; 14 nucleotides agree with TRBD2. V dropped 4 bases and J dropped 2; count of bases not matched to a gene: 3. There are 16 residues in the CDR3. Germline lookup yields CDR1 SGHRS and CDR2 YFSETQ. The CDR3 DNA reads as TGCGCCAGCAGCCAGGGACTAGCGGGAGTCACAGATACGCAGTATTTT. Translated, it gives CASSQGLAGVTDTQYF.

This clone is medium-sized by share. This sample includes further DNA sequences coding for the same CDR3. The gene calls are TRBV19 and TRBJ1-2, with D perhaps matching TRBD1 (6 bases). V was pared by 5 bases and J by 6 bases, with 10 bases between. Germline CDR1 is LNHDA and CDR2 is SQIVND (reference sequence). The CDR3 totals 12 residues. The CDR3 reads CASSRQGNGYTF. Here the CDR3 DNA reads TGTGCCAGTAGTCGCCAGGGGAATGGCTACACCTTC.

This chain joins TRBV19 and TRBJ1-2; no reliable D call. Trimming removed 3 bases at V and 5 bases at J, with 13 bases between. In germline, CDR1 is LNHDA, CDR2 SQIVND (reference sequence). The CDR3 has 14 amino acids. The CDR3 bases are TGTGCCAGTAGTATTGGATCCCTCCCATATGGCTACACCTTC. This translates into CASSIGSLPYGYTF.

This clone was found a few times. This chain uses TRBV19 with TRBJ1-2, with TRBD1 identical over 7 bases. Trimming cost V 6 bases and J 4 bases; bases outside gene matches: 11. Germline CDR1 LNHDA, CDR2 SQIVND (reference sequence). This CDR3 has 15 amino acids. The CDR3 DNA follows: TGTGCCAGTAGATCAACCCTCACAGGGGCCTATGGCTACACCTTC. As protein: CASRSTLTGAYGYTF.